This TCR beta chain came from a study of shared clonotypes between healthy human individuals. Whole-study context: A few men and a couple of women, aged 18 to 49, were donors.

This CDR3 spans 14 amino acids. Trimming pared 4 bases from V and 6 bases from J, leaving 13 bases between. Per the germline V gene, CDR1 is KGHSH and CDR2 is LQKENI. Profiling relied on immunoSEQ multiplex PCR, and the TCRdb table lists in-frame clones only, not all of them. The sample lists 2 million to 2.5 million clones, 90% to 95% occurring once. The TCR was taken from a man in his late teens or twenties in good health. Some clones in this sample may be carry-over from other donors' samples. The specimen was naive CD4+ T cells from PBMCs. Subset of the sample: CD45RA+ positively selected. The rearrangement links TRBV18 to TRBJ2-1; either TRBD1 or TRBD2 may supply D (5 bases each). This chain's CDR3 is CASSRDLIPNEQFF. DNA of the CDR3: TGTGCCAGCTCACGGGACCTGATCCCCAATGAGCAGTTCTTC. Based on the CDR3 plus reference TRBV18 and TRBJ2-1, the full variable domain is NAGVMQNPRHLVRRRGQEARLRCSPMKGHSHVYWYRQLPEEGLKFMVYLQKENIIDESGMPKERFSAEFPKEGPSILRIQQVVRGDSAAYFCASSRDLIPNEQFFGPGTRLTVL.